Described below is a single T cell receptor beta chain sequence and its context. The target of this receptor is not known. This specimen comes from a study of cytomegalovirus exposure and HLA in healthy donors (dated by TCRdb to between 2016 and 2019). Some background on the complete study: In an earlier analysis of approximately 500 of the donors, 276 Gb of sequence data and some 120 million unique TCR beta sequences from about 190 million T cells were reported. Roughly 300 gigabases of sequencing data and around 85 million unique TCR sequences made up an early release that covered about 640 HLA-typed donors. Among the roughly 410 genotyped donors, approximately 76% belonged to the genetic ancestry cluster associated with self-reported Caucasian donors. The aim of the study was to test whether cataloging public T cell receptors could identify signatures of past pathogen exposure. Using immunosequencing, the study profiled T cell repertoires from about 650 subjects and related those repertoires to cytomegalovirus serostatus. In addition to the first cohort of about 650 subjects, a separate validation cohort of 120 different subjects was used. To predict cytomegalovirus infection status, the study combined high-throughput TCR immunosequencing, statistical association of individual TCRs with disease status, and machine learning. To study patterns of TCR occurrence, a later analysis re-analyzed previously published TCR beta repertoires from several hundred donors and added high-resolution HLA genotyping. In the later analysis, no new phenotypic data were used to find candidate immune exposures; instead, reliance was placed on TCR beta sequences and their occurrence across donors. An earlier analysis of several hundred of the donors used high-throughput TCR beta sequencing to judge whether each TCR beta V gene segment behaved as functional or pseudogenic. Alongside the repertoire data, information on donor age, sex, ethnicity and CMV serostatus was compiled. A later genetic analysis took genome-wide SNP genotypes for about three fifths of the 666 donors and used that subset as a discovery cohort. All discovery cohort repertoires had been generated using a single sequencing platform. HLA typing included class I and class II loci at four-digit resolution. The number of typed donors differed by locus: 629-630 for A, B, C, DRB1 and DQB1; approximately 520 for DQA1; approximately 600 for DPA1; and roughly 490 for DPB1. Four or five DR-DQ haplotypes were handled as single units for association and clustering because linkage in the cohort was strong. Across about 380 genotyped donors of the cohort, an average of roughly 200,000 unique TCR beta nucleotide sequences per donor were sequenced, and 15% to 20% of those sequences were non-productive.

Study-wide findings and limitations: When HLA alleles, especially DR and DQ, strongly co-occurred, TCR associations were difficult to assign to individual alleles. In vitro tests confirmed that a few of the cytomegalovirus-associated TCR beta chains recognize cytomegalovirus antigens. Several of the top co-occurrence clusters appeared to be linked to parvovirus B19, influenza, CMV and Epstein-Barr virus, according to a later analysis. Because HLA typing was unavailable for some donors at each locus, only the typed subset was used in association tests. A total of about 150 TCR beta chains were listed by the study as associated with cytomegalovirus. A further reported finding was that TCR beta sequences accurately predicted the HLA-A and HLA-B alleles for most subjects in the first cohort. For the cohort, immune exposure information was limited to CMV serostatus. In both the original and validation cohorts, the classifier was reported to diagnose cytomegalovirus status with high specificity and sensitivity. A later genetic analysis associated a missense DCLRE1C variant with V-gene and J-gene trimming of TCR beta chains, and an independent cohort replicated the association. In an earlier analysis of around 600 of the donors, most TCR beta V segments appeared in productive rearrangements about 87% or about 30% of the time, broadly matching IMGT annotations. Most TCR sequences were observed very rarely across donors, whereas some public TCRs were present in many individuals. Most CMV-associated TCR beta chains appeared to be HLA-restricted in a later analysis, and the HLA associations seemed to be driven largely by CMV exposure. Correlated functional status among segregating V segments might be attributable to linkage disequilibrium, but an unknown experimental factor could not be ruled out. In a later analysis, HLA-associated TCR beta chains showed more clonal expansion and lower generation probabilities than non-associated chains that were equally common. Roughly uniform sequencing depth across donors was assumed in presence/absence analyses, although this assumption may not hold. It was suggested by the authors that the approach could potentially be generalized to other disease states and immunological phenotypes. A later analysis associated 16,951 TCR beta sequences with specific HLA alleles at a false discovery rate of 0.05. This cohort had only TCR beta chains sequenced, and the lack of alpha or paired-chain data limited which features could be detected. A later analysis found that TCR association rates varied across HLA loci, with DRB1 alleles showing the most associated TCRs and HLA-C alleles the fewest. A cluster of highly shared sequence variants was judged likely to represent a technical artifact of the sequencing pipeline. The earlier analysis of 450 to 700 of the donors excluded over 15 rarely observed V segments, including chromosome 9 orphons, because counts were too low. A later genetic analysis reported fewer N-insertions in productive TCRs among donors in an Asian-associated ancestry cluster than the roughly 700-donor mean.

Receptor amplification or capture employed the immunoSEQ multiplex PCR assay. For the multiplex PCR, a mixture combining 60 forward primers for TCR Vbeta segments and 13 reverse primers for TCR Jbeta segments was used. The CDR3 region of rearranged TCR beta genes was amplified from genomic DNA by a multiplex PCR assay. The Illumina HiSeq System was used to sequence the amplified TCR beta libraries as 87-base-pair reads. Per the source publication's procedure: A later analysis counted approximately 84 million unique TCR beta chains across the 640 or so repertoires, and 9.5 million to 11 million of these chains were shared by at least two donors. Raw reads were error-corrected and collapsed into unique sequences with a nearest-neighbor algorithm that merged closely related sequences to remove PCR and sequencing errors. V, D and J gene segments were assigned by aligning CDR3 sequences to IMGT reference sequences. For a sequence to be retained, at least a six-nucleotide match to both a V gene segment and a J gene segment was required. Rearrangements were classified as productive when the CDR3 lacked stop codons and remained in frame with V and J, and all other rearrangements were classified as non-productive. CDR3 was defined by IMGT convention, running from the second conserved V-encoded cysteine to the conserved J-encoded phenylalanine. In an earlier analysis of some 550 of the donors, sequences lacking an unambiguous match to a single V gene segment were excluded. An earlier analysis of several hundred of the donors called V segments functional above 56.7% productive rearrangements and segregating when the between-donor standard deviation exceeded 5%. A statistical classification framework was built to diagnose cytomegalovirus status from the catalog of TCR beta chain sequences. In a later analysis, V and J genes were assigned by comparing TCR nucleotide sequences against IMGT/GENE-DB human TR gene sequences. In a later analysis, CDR3 sequences and most-parsimonious VDJ recombination scenarios were assigned using the TCRdist pipeline. In a later analysis, each TCR beta chain was defined by its CDR3 amino acid sequence together with its V-gene family, and reads without a unique V-gene family were excluded. To address suspected cross-contamination and a sequencing artifact, a later analysis removed approximately 600 highly shared, low-generation-probability nucleotide sequences. In a later analysis, a clonal expansion index was calculated for each public chain from normalized within-repertoire ranks of inferred template counts. Generation probabilities in a later analysis came from a VDJ recombination model fitted to out-of-frame rearrangements, and those results were checked against IGoR. Hypergeometric tests were used in a later analysis to score TCR-TCR, TCR-HLA and TCR-CMV co-occurrence, with a repertoire-size bias correction applied to the TCR pairs. False discovery rates were estimated in a later analysis by permuting HLA or CMV assignments 20 times. In a later analysis, co-occurring TCRs were grouped with DBSCAN, and TCRdist sequence similarity was added when clustering was performed within HLA-allele-positive subsets. Co-occurrence clustering excluded repertoires with fewer than 30,000 or more than 120,000 public chains, plus five with anomalous nucleotide sharing. TCRdb retrieved this table from immuneACCESS and kept in-frame rearrangements only. Not all clones are present; in checked studies, unresolved V genes account for under half, and no reason is known for the remainder. D and trimming were read from the DNA, whereas the V and J calls and clone size are those reported in that table. The record for this sample contains approximately 120,000 clones. The ten largest clonotypes hold about 0.93% of the sample.

The cohort consisted of 600 or so healthy bone marrow donors. All cohort members were sampled while nominally healthy, although unrecorded immune exposures were likely present. The donor was CMV seronegative and was included in the group of several hundred seronegative cohort members. A peripheral blood sample was provided by each donor, and peripheral blood mononuclear cells were used for TCR beta sequencing. The Qiagen DNeasy Blood Extraction Kit was used to extract genomic DNA from the blood cell samples. This receptor was taken from a young man in good health and CMV-seronegative. Sequenced material: PBMCs.

The nucleotides are TGCGCCAGCAGCTTGGAGACTAGCTCGTACGAGCAGTACTTC. The resulting protein is CASSLETSSYEQYF. Rearrangement joined TRBV5-1 to TRBJ2-7, and 7 bases in between align with TRBD2. The germline V end is reduced by 0 bases and the J end by 4 bases; junction bases left unmatched: 4. Including the terminal cysteine and phenylalanine, the CDR3 comprises 14 residues. Just the 42-base CDR3 DNA is kept, in frame starting at base 1. For CDR1 and CDR2, the germline V gene lists SGHRS and YFSETQ.